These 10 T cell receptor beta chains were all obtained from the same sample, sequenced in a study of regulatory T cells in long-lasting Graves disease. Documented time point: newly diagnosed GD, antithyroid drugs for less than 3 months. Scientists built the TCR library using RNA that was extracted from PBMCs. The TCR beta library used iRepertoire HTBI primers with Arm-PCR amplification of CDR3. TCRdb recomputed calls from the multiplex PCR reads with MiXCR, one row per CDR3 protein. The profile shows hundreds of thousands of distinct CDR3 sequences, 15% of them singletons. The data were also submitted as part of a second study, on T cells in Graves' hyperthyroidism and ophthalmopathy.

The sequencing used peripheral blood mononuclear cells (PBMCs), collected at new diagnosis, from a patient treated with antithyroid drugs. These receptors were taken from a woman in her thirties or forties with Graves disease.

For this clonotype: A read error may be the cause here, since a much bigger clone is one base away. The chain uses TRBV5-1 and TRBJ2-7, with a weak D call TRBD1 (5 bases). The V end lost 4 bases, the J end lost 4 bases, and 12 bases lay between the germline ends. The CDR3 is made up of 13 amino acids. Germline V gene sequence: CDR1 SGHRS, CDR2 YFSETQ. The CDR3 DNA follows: TGCGCCAGCAGCGGGGCGAGAGGTTACGAGCAGTACTTC. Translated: CASSGARGYEQYF.

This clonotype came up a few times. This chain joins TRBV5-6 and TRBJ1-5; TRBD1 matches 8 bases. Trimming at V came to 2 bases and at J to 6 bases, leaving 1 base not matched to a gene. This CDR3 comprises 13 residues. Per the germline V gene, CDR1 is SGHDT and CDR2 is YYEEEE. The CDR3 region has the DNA TGTGCCAGCAGCTTCAGGGGGCGTCAGCCCCAGCATTTT. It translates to CASSFRGRQPQHF.

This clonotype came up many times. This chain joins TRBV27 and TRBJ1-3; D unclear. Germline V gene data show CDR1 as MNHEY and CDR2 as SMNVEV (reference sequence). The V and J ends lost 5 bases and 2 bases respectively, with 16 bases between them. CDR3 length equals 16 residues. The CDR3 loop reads CASSPFGSHTGNTIYF. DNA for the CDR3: TGTGCCAGCAGTCCCTTCGGTAGTCACACTGGAAACACCATATATTTT.

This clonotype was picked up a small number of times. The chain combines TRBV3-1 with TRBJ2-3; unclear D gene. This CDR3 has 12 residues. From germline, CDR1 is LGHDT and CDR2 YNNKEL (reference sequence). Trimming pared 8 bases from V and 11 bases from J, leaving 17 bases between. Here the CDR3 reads CASRPPHGMQYF. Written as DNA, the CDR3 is TGTGCCAGCCGCCCGCCCCACGGTATGCAGTATTTT.

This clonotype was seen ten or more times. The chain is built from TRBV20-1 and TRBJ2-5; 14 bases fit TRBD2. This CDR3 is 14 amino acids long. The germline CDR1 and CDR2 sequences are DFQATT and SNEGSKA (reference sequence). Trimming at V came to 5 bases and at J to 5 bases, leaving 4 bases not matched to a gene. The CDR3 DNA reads TGCAGTGCTGGGACTAGCGGGAGTATGGAGACCCAGTACTTC. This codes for CSAGTSGSMETQYF.

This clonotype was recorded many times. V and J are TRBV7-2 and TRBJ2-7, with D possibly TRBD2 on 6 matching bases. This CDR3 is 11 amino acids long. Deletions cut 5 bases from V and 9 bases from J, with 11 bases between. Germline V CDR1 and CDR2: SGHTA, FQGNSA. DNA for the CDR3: TGTGCCAGCAGCCTCAGGGAGGTGCAGTACTTC. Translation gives CASSLREVQYF.

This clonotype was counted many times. The CDR3 DNA follows: TGTGCCAGCAGTTTAAAACAGGGGATAGAGAGTGGCTACACCTTC. Its protein is CASSLKQGIESGYTF. The rearrangement joins TRBV28 to TRBJ1-2; TRBD1 matches 7 bases. Germline V gene data show CDR1 as MDHEN and CDR2 as SYDVKM. The V and J ends lost 2 bases and 7 bases, in that order; junction bases with no gene match: 10. CDR3 length: 15 residues.

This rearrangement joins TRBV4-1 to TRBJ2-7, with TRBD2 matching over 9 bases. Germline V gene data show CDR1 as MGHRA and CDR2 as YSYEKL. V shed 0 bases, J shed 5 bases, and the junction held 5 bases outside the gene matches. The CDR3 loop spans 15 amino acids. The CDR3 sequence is CASSQDTASGDEQYF. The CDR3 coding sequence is TGCGCCAGCAGCCAAGATACGGCTAGCGGGGACGAGCAGTACTTC.

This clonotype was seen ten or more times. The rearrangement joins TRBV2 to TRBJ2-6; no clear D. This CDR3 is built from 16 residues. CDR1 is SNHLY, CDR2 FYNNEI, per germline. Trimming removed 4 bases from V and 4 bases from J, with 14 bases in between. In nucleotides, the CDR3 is TGTGCCAGCAGTGGTGGTTCTGGGCGGGGGGCCAACGTCCTGACTTTC. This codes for CASSGGSGRGANVLTF.

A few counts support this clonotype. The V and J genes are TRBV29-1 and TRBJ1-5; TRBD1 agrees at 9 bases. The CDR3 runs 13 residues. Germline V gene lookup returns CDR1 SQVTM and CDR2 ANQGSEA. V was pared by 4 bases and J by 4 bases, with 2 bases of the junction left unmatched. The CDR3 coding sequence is TGCAGCGTTGGGGGACAGGGTAATCAGCCCCAGCATTTT. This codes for CSVGGQGNQPQHF.